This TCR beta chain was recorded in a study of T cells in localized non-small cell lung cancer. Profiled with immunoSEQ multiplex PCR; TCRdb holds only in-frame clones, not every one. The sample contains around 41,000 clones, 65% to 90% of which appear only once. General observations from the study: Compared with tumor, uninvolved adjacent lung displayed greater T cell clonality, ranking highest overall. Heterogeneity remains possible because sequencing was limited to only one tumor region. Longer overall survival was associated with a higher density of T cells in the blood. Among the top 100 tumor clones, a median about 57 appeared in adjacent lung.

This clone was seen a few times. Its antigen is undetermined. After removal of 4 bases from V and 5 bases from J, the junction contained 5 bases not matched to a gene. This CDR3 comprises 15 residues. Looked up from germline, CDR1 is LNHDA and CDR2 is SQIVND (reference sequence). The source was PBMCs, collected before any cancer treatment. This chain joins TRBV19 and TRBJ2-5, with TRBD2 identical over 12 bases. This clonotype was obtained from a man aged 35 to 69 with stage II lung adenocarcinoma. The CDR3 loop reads CASSTGTSGSETQYF. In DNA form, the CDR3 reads TGTGCCAGTAGTACGGGGACTAGCGGGTCCGAGACCCAGTACTTC.